A selection of T cell receptor beta chains follows, all from one sample in a study of beta chain features in type 1 diabetes. This table comes from immunoSEQ multiplex PCR, and its TCRdb copy is limited to in-frame clones, with some not included. Counted here are 860,000 or so clones, 15% to 20% occurring once; the ten biggest clones make up around 0.02%. The sample was naive CD4+ T cells from blood. These receptors came from a woman between 18 and 29 years old in good health. Both conserved end residues are part of each CDR3. Fields, in order: J gene, D gene, V gene, CDR3 protein. A D gene is named only where the DNA matches it firmly.

TRBJ1-1	.	TRBV4-2	CASSQGTHPVGDTEAFF
TRBJ2-5	TRBD2	TRBV4-2	CASSPAGRERETQYF
TRBJ2-5	.	TRBV7-9	CASSLNRKETQYF
TRBJ2-3	TRBD2	TRBV28	CASSLSLAGEIATDTQYF
TRBJ2-7	TRBD1	TRBV5-1	CASSLFPGQGPYEQYF
TRBJ2-1	.	TRBV11-3	CASSLAGYNEQFF
TRBJ2-2	TRBD1	TRBV5-1	CASSFSRDRILTGELFF
TRBJ1-2	.	TRBV5-6	CASSRQASTLYGYTF
TRBJ2-7	.	TRBV9	CASSVAPLPREQYF
TRBJ1-2	TRBD1	TRBV14	CASRAPGQGVGGYTF
TRBJ2-3	.	TRBV7-9	CASSPDLSTDTQYF
TRBJ1-1	TRBD1	TRBV4-3	CASSQDPLRDRGTEAFF
TRBJ2-2	TRBD1	TRBV28	CASSLADRLNGELFF
TRBJ2-7	.	TRBV7-9	CASSFYGISSYEQYF
TRBJ1-2	TRBD1	TRBV7-2	CASSAGQGYGYTF
TRBJ2-7	TRBD1	TRBV7-2	CASSLGQGSVYEQYF
TRBJ2-7	TRBD1	TRBV9	CASSVAPTGWYEQYF
TRBJ2-5	TRBD1	TRBV28	CASSAPGQTQETQYF
TRBJ2-1	TRBD1	TRBV5-1	CASSLEGTANNEQFF
TRBJ2-7	TRBD2	TRBV19	CASSMRGSGIYEQYF
TRBJ2-1	TRBD2	TRBV2	CASTGLAGANEQFF
TRBJ1-1	.	TRBV28	CASRLSRDIAFF
TRBJ2-3	.	TRBV5-6	CASSLLMRSTDTQYF
TRBJ1-2	.	TRBV7-9	CASSRDSGYTF
TRBJ1-1	.	TRBV18	CASSPGVSGLNTEAFF
TRBJ2-7	.	TRBV15	CATSPEGYEQYF
TRBJ2-4	TRBD2	TRBV19	CASSHGGTSGITQHF
TRBJ2-1	TRBD2	TRBV27	CASSPGLAGGPNEQFF
TRBJ2-1	.	TRBV7-2	CASVARGYNEQFF
TRBJ2-2	TRBD1	TRBV4-3	CASSQLTGSNTGELFF
TRBJ1-3	.	TRBV28	CASSLGGARGNTIYF
TRBJ2-5	.	TRBV18	CASSPDQGGQETQYF
TRBJ2-3	TRBD2	TRBV9	CASSALAGVADTQYF
TRBJ1-5	.	TRBV6-1	CASSDWAGKVTQPQHF
TRBJ2-5	.	TRBV18	CASSRDGYQETQYF
TRBJ1-1	.	TRBV25-1	CASSVDRQNTEAFF
TRBJ2-2	TRBD2	TRBV7-9	CASSLSSGTGELFF
TRBJ1-5	.	TRBV19	CASSIGGLGQRPQHF
TRBJ2-2	.	TRBV29-1	CSVLLVKKNTGELFF
TRBJ1-2	.	TRBV7-9	CASSISRDGYTF
TRBJ2-3	.	TRBV21-1	CASSKVSAGTDTQYF
TRBJ2-7	.	TRBV5-4	CASSLGRSSYEQYF
TRBJ1-3	TRBD1	TRBV9	CASSVQTGAGNTIYF
TRBJ2-1	.	TRBV5-1	CASSFIRGYNEQFF
TRBJ2-1	TRBD1	TRBV6-6	CAVHRGPRNEQFF
TRBJ2-5	.	TRBV5-1	CASSLVSGKETQYF
TRBJ2-5	.	TRBV7-2	CASSPTSLETQYF
TRBJ2-2	.	TRBV7-9	CASSLAVGHSTGELFF
TRBJ2-1	.	TRBV10-3	CAISDIRQLGPPFF
TRBJ2-5	TRBD2	TRBV7-9	CASGRTSVATQYF
TRBJ2-2	.	TRBV5-1	CASSQLPRWTGELFF
TRBJ2-1	.	TRBV2	CASSGHELYNEQFF
TRBJ2-5	TRBD1	TRBV6-1	CASSRQGQETQYF
TRBJ2-5	TRBD2	TRBV5-1	CASSLAPGGGETQYF
TRBJ2-1	.	TRBV10-3	CAISESAAGVVFF
TRBJ1-3	TRBD1	TRBV7-9	CASSLGQGKGNTIYF